This is a list of T cell receptor beta chains from one sample in a study of T cell repertoires in cytomegalovirus infection. These TCRs are of unknown antigen specificity. TCRdb reprocessed the reads via MiXCR and lists one record per CDR3 protein. The table has about 900,000 distinct CDR3 sequences, about 33% seen once; the top ten hold roughly an eighth. This specimen consisted of cultured CD8+ T cells from PBMCs, obtained from culture after CMV antigen stimulation. All receptors come from a human donor in good health (CMV status not recorded). Some clones in this sample may be carry-over from other donors' samples. The CDR3 runs from the conserved cysteine through the conserved F or W. A D gene is named only where the DNA matches it firmly. Only some rows state a clone size, as once, few, many or a class for expanded clones.

V gene: TRBV6-6
J gene: TRBJ1-1
D gene: TRBD1
clone size: many
CDR3 protein: CASSPDRGGTEAFF
CDR3 DNA: TGTGCCAGCAGTCCCGACAGGGGAGGGACTGAAGCTTTCTTT

V gene: TRBV28
J gene: TRBJ2-5
D gene: TRBD1
clone size: -
CDR3 protein: CASSFPWSGQGTETQYF
CDR3 DNA: TGTGCCAGCAGTTTTCCTTGGTCGGGACAGGGCACAGAGACCCAGTACTTC

V gene: TRBV4-2
J gene: TRBJ2-3
D gene: -
clone size: many
CDR3 protein: CASSQTQDTDTQYF
CDR3 DNA: TGTGCCAGCAGCCAGACGCAGGACACAGATACGCAGTATTTT

V gene: TRBV7-3
J gene: TRBJ2-3
D gene: -
clone size: -
CDR3 protein: CASSLWTVNTDTQYF
CDR3 DNA: TGTGCCAGCAGCTTATGGACAGTTAACACAGATACGCAGTATTTT

V gene: TRBV5-6
J gene: TRBJ1-1
D gene: -
clone size: -
CDR3 protein: CASSLSGISGTEAFF
CDR3 DNA: TGTGCCAGCAGCTTGAGCGGGATCTCGGGCACTGAAGCTTTCTTT

V gene: TRBV6-6
J gene: TRBJ1-1
D gene: TRBD1
clone size: -
CDR3 protein: CATKTGVTEAFF
CDR3 DNA: TGTGCCACAAAGACAGGGGTCACTGAAGCTTTCTTT

V gene: TRBV4-3
J gene: TRBJ2-1
D gene: TRBD1
clone size: -
CDR3 protein: CASSQGWDRGWYNEQFF
CDR3 DNA: TGCGCCAGCAGCCAAGGCTGGGACAGGGGATGGTACAATGAGCAGTTCTTC

V gene: TRBV5-1
J gene: TRBJ2-3
D gene: -
clone size: -
CDR3 protein: CASSPLGVSTDTQYF
CDR3 DNA: TGCGCCAGCAGCCCCTTAGGGGTGAGCACAGATACGCAGTATTTT

V gene: TRBV7-9
J gene: TRBJ1-2
D gene: TRBD1
clone size: many
CDR3 protein: CASSSWTGGAYGYTF
CDR3 DNA: TGTGCCAGCAGCTCCTGGACAGGGGGCGCCTATGGCTACACCTTC

V gene: TRBV2
J gene: TRBJ2-3
D gene: -
clone size: many
CDR3 protein: CASRVTDTQYF
CDR3 DNA: TGTGCCAGCAGGGTCACAGATACGCAGTATTTT

V gene: TRBV7-8
J gene: TRBJ1-2
D gene: -
clone size: few
CDR3 protein: CASSADVKPTYGYTF
CDR3 DNA: TGTGCCAGCAGCGCAGACGTCAAACCCACCTATGGCTACACCTTC

V gene: TRBV7-9
J gene: TRBJ2-1
D gene: TRBD2
clone size: once
CDR3 protein: CASSLSGLTTSGGFYNEQFF
CDR3 DNA: TGTGCCAGCAGCTTAAGTGGGCTTACTACTAGCGGGGGCTTCTACAATGAGCAGTTCTTC

V gene: TRBV6-2/TRBV6-3
J gene: TRBJ2-2
D gene: -
clone size: few
CDR3 protein: CASSSMPGTGELFF
CDR3 DNA: TGTGCCAGCAGCAGTATGCCCGGCACCGGGGAGCTGTTTTTT

V gene: TRBV12-3/TRBV12-4
J gene: TRBJ2-4
D gene: -
clone size: -
CDR3 protein: CASGGLLAKNIQYF
CDR3 DNA: TGTGCCAGCGGCGGATTGCTAGCCAAAAACATTCAGTACTTC

V gene: TRBV27
J gene: TRBJ2-3
D gene: -
clone size: -
CDR3 protein: CASSSPWDGITDTQYF
CDR3 DNA: TGTGCCAGCAGTTCCCCTTGGGACGGAATCACAGATACGCAGTATTTT

V gene: TRBV5-5
J gene: TRBJ2-1
D gene: -
clone size: -
CDR3 protein: CASSLDQGQGNEQFF
CDR3 DNA: TGTGCCAGCAGCTTGGATCAGGGGCAGGGGAATGAGCAGTTCTTC

V gene: TRBV6-1
J gene: TRBJ1-1
D gene: -
clone size: -
CDR3 protein: CASSEARGGGEAAFF
CDR3 DNA: TGTGCCAGCAGTGAAGCGAGGGGAGGGGGTGAAGCAGCTTTCTTT

V gene: TRBV19
J gene: TRBJ1-5
D gene: -
clone size: few
CDR3 protein: CASSIKVDGNQPQHF
CDR3 DNA: TGTGCCAGTAGTATTAAGGTAGACGGGAATCAGCCCCAGCATTTT

V gene: TRBV6-1
J gene: TRBJ1-6
D gene: TRBD1
clone size: -
CDR3 protein: CASNPGQGGSPLHF
CDR3 DNA: TGTGCCAGCAATCCGGGACAGGGGGGATCACCCCTCCACTTT

V gene: TRBV7-2
J gene: TRBJ2-7
D gene: -
clone size: many
CDR3 protein: CASSWGSYEQYF
CDR3 DNA: TGTGCCAGCAGCTGGGGCTCCTACGAGCAGTACTTC

V gene: TRBV7-9
J gene: TRBJ1-2
D gene: TRBD1
clone size: -
CDR3 protein: CASSSGQANGYTF
CDR3 DNA: TGTGCCAGCAGCTCGGGACAGGCTAATGGCTACACCTTC